The 18 T cell receptor beta chains given below trace back to one sample, sequenced in a study of cytomegalovirus exposure and HLA in healthy donors. This PCR relied on a set of 60 Vbeta primers and 13 Jbeta primers. Here immunoSEQ multiplex PCR was the method, and the copy in TCRdb shows in-frame clones only, minus some. The data hold some 130,000 clones, with around 80% observed a single time. Sequences were obtained from PBMCs. These receptors were taken from a man younger than 45 in good health.

J is TRBJ1-3 and V is TRBV5-5; 9 bases are shared with TRBD1. The ends lost 4 bases at V and 3 bases at J; junction bases unmatched: 2. Looked up from germline, CDR1 is SGHKS and CDR2 is YYEKEE (reference sequence). The CDR3 loop spans 14 amino acids. This CDR3 reads CASSRDRDGNTIYF. The CDR3 bases are TGTGCCAGCAGCCGGGACAGGGATGGAAACACCATATATTTT.

The V gene is TRBV4-3, the J gene TRBJ2-1; perhaps TRBD2 as D (6 bases). Trimming shortened V by 4 bases and J by 5 bases, and 9 bases separated the two germline ends. CDR3 size: 13 residues. Germline V gives CDR1 LGHNA, CDR2 YSLEER. For the CDR3, the DNA is TGCGCCAGCAGCCCCGGGGGAGACAATGAGCAGTTCTTC. It translates to CASSPGGDNEQFF.

This clone was seen just once. This chain joins TRBV7-6 and TRBJ1-3; the D is unclear. Trimming pared 1 base from V and 3 bases from J, leaving 10 bases between. CDR3 length: 15 residues. Germline-derived CDR1 and CDR2 are SGHVS and FNYEAQ. The CDR3 sequence is CASSLGAAGGNTIYF. As DNA, the CDR3 is TGTGCCAGCAGCTTAGGGGCAGCTGGTGGAAACACCATATATTTT.

The CDR3 reads CAWSVWGGLAGYEQYF. The CDR3 DNA is TGTGCCTGGAGTGTATGGGGGGGACTAGCGGGTTACGAGCAGTACTTC. V and J are TRBV30 and TRBJ2-7; 12 bases align to TRBD2. The CDR3 loop spans 16 amino acids. From germline, CDR1 is GTSNPN and CDR2 SVGIG (reference sequence). With 0 bases clipped from V and 4 bases from J, the junction kept 7 bases outside the gene matches.

The J gene is TRBJ2-7, the V gene TRBV28; TRBD2 might be the D (5 bases). The germline CDR1 and CDR2 sequences are MDHEN and SYDVKM. V gave up 8 bases and J gave up 4 bases, with 15 bases separating them. The CDR3 length is 13 residues. CDR3: CASVGEGQYEQYF. The CDR3, as DNA: TGTGCCAGCGTTGGAGAGGGCCAGTACGAGCAGTACTTC.

The rearrangement links TRBV19 to TRBJ2-3; D uncertain. V lost 0 bases to trimming and J lost 1 base, with 8 bases between them. Germline V gene lookup returns CDR1 LNHDA and CDR2 SQIVND (reference sequence). The CDR3 is made up of 15 amino acids. The CDR3 is CASSIDLLGTDTQYF. The CDR3 coding sequence is TGTGCCAGTAGTATAGATCTATTAGGCACAGATACGCAGTATTTT.

The V gene is TRBV7-3, the J gene TRBJ2-2; perhaps TRBD1 as D (7 bases). Germline-derived CDR1 and CDR2 are SGHTA and FQGTGA. The length of the CDR3 is 17 residues. Trimming took off 0 bases at V and 5 bases at J, with 16 bases between the two ends. CDR3 sequence reads: CASSLTVETGRTGELFF. CDR3 nucleotide sequence: TGTGCCAGCAGCTTAACTGTTGAGACAGGGAGGACCGGGGAGCTGTTTTTT.

This chain connects TRBV28 to TRBJ1-5; D remains unclear. Germline V gene lookup returns CDR1 MDHEN and CDR2 SYDVKM. The CDR3 is 15 residues long. Trimming pared 2 bases from V and 1 base from J, leaving 9 bases between. The CDR3 reads CASSLVFSSNQPQHF. The CDR3 DNA reads as TGTGCCAGCAGTTTAGTGTTTTCGAGCAATCAGCCCCAGCATTTT.

The genes are TRBV9 and TRBJ1-1; tentative D call: TRBD1 (6 bases). Germline CDR1 reads SGDLS; CDR2 reads YYNGEE. V was cut by 3 bases and J by 0 bases, with 9 bases left in between. This CDR3 has 14 residues. The CDR3 here is CASSADSLNTEAFF. The CDR3 DNA follows: TGTGCCAGCAGCGCGGACAGCTTGAACACTGAAGCTTTCTTT.

The chain carries TRBV19 and TRBJ2-7; D may be TRBD1 (6 bases). CDR1 and CDR2 from the germline V gene are LNHDA and SQIVND (reference sequence). Trimming cost V 4 bases and J 3 bases, with 10 bases left between them. This CDR3 has 13 residues. The CDR3: CASSTDRNYEQYF. CDR3 coding DNA: TGTGCCAGTAGTACAGACAGGAACTACGAGCAGTACTTC.

The V gene is TRBV6-6, the J gene TRBJ2-3; a possible D gene is TRBD2 (6 bases). The CDR3 has 15 residues. Germline values: CDR1 MNHNY, CDR2 SVGAGI (reference sequence). The V end was cut by 2 bases, the J end by 1 base, with 10 bases between. CDR3 region: CASSYQGLRTDTQYF. Written as DNA, the CDR3 is TGTGCCAGCAGTTACCAAGGACTACGCACAGATACGCAGTATTTT.

The chain uses TRBV7-8 and TRBJ1-1; weak D call: TRBD1 (5 bases). Trimming stripped 5 bases from V and 3 bases from J, with 13 bases between. Germline lookup yields CDR1 SGHVS and CDR2 FQNEAQ. The CDR3 contains 14 residues. The CDR3 loop is CASSLVGQDTEAFF. The CDR3, as DNA: TGTGCCAGCAGCCTCGTTGGACAAGACACTGAAGCTTTCTTT.

This clone was seen a single time. The chain carries TRBV28 and TRBJ2-7; D not certain. The CDR3 has 14 residues. The V and J ends lost 2 bases and 2 bases respectively, with 10 bases between them. Germline V gene lookup returns CDR1 MDHEN and CDR2 SYDVKM. The CDR3 DNA is TGTGCCAGCAGTTTAGTCGGTACTACCTACGAGCAGTACTTC. Residues: CASSLVGTTYEQYF.

V usage is TRBV18 and J usage is TRBJ2-7; 9 bases are shared with TRBD2. The CDR3 extends over 14 amino acids. V was pared by 1 base and J by 7 bases, with 5 bases of the junction left unmatched. The germline gives CDR1 KGHSH, CDR2 LQKENI. The CDR3 spells CASSPRSSGEEQYF. CDR3 nucleotide sequence: TGTGCCAGCTCACCACGGTCTAGCGGGGAAGAGCAGTACTTC.

The gene calls are TRBV27 and TRBJ2-1; weak D call: TRBD2 (6 bases). Germline V gene data show CDR1 as MNHEY and CDR2 as SMNVEV (reference sequence). The CDR3 is 18 residues long. V was pared by 6 bases and J by 0 bases, with 21 bases between. The CDR3: CASRGEWGGASSYNEQFF. CDR3 DNA sequence: TGTGCCAGCAGGGGAGAGTGGGGCGGGGCAAGCTCCTACAATGAGCAGTTCTTC.

The chain links TRBV4-1 to TRBJ2-3; the D gene is possibly TRBD2 (6 bases). Looked up from germline, CDR1 is MGHRA and CDR2 is YSYEKL. The CDR3 spans 16 residues. V shed 4 bases and J shed 0 bases, with 14 bases lying between them. DNA for the CDR3: TGCGCCAGCAGCCTGAGGGGCGGGGCCAGCACAGATACGCAGTATTTT. It specifies CASSLRGGASTDTQYF.

The rearrangement joins TRBV19 to TRBJ1-5; 11 bases are a match to TRBD1. CDR1 is LNHDA and CDR2 is SQIVND in the germline V gene (reference sequence). V shed 4 bases, J shed 6 bases, and the junction held 5 bases outside the gene matches. The CDR3 contains 15 residues. DNA for the CDR3: TGTGCCAGTAGTACCCCCGGGACAGGGGGTCAGCCCCAGCATTTT. This encodes CASSTPGTGGQPQHF.

V gene TRBV19 combines with J gene TRBJ1-2; D remains ambiguous. This CDR3 spans 15 amino acids. In germline, CDR1 is LNHDA, CDR2 SQIVND (reference sequence). Trimming removed 5 bases at V and 6 bases at J, with 19 bases between. CDR3 amino acids: CASSPAGDGRDGYTF. DNA for the CDR3: TGTGCCAGTAGTCCCGCCGGGGATGGACGGGATGGCTACACCTTC.